The 5 T cell receptor beta chains below were found in one sample sequenced in a study of blood T cell repertoires in COVID-19. Sequenced by immunoSEQ multiplex PCR; TCRdb stores in-frame clones only, minus some. The table includes fewer than 200,000 clones, over 75% detected once. The sequenced sample was peripheral blood. The source of these receptors is a man aged 55 to 70 who had recovered from COVID-19.

This chain connects TRBV7-9 to TRBJ1-2; 7 nucleotides agree with TRBD1. CDR3 length equals 14 residues. Germline V CDR1 and CDR2: SEHNR, FQNEAQ (reference sequence). The V gene end was trimmed by 5 bases and the J gene end by 8 bases; junction bases not matched to a gene: 11. CDR3: CASSNGQVASGYTF. The CDR3 DNA reads as TGTGCCAGCAGCAACGGACAGGTGGCGTCAGGCTACACCTTC.

The chain has TRBV9 and TRBJ1-2; 8 bases agree with TRBD1. The CDR3 consists of 13 residues. Losses at the gene ends were 5 bases for V and 6 bases for J; bases not matched to a gene: 6. Germline values: CDR1 SGDLS, CDR2 YYNGEE. The CDR3 loop reads CASRGQAEHGYTF. In DNA, the CDR3 is TGTGCCAGCAGGGGACAGGCGGAGCATGGCTACACCTTC.

The chain joins TRBV4-1 to TRBJ2-5, with 9 bases fitting TRBD1. V lost 2 bases, J lost 2 bases, and 6 bases stayed unmatched. The CDR3 consists of 16 residues. CDR1 and CDR2 (germline): MGHRA, YSYEKL. The CDR3 bases are TGCGCCAGCAGCCAAACAGGGGGCTTGAGACAAGAGACCCAGTACTTC. It specifies CASSQTGGLRQETQYF.

CDR3 loop: CASSVVWGWKYLAQHF. The CDR3 region has the DNA TGTGCCAGCAGCGTAGTTTGGGGCTGGAAGTATCTGGCCCAGCATTTT. The chain couples TRBV9 to TRBJ1-5; tentative D call: TRBD1 (5 bases). Germline loops: CDR1 SGDLS, CDR2 YYNGEE. Trimming pared 0 bases from V and 11 bases from J, leaving 21 bases between. This CDR3 contains 16 residues.

The chain recombines TRBV10-3 with TRBJ1-1; 7 bases are a match to TRBD1. Germline V gives CDR1 ENHRY, CDR2 SYGVKD. CDR3 length: 12 amino acids. V lost 5 bases, J lost 9 bases, and 6 bases stayed unmatched. The CDR3 DNA reads as TGTGCCATCAGTCCCGAGGGGGCACAAGCTTTCTTT. It encodes CAISPEGAQAFF.